This T cell receptor beta chain was profiled in a study of blood T cell repertoires in COVID-19. Study overall: Samples came from the United States, Italy and Spain, spanning acute and convalescent COVID-19.

In the original workflow: Amplification of reference gene primers was used by the study to estimate nucleated cell counts. Assay: immunoSEQ multiplex PCR; the TCRdb copy retains only in-frame clones and omits some. V and J calls and clone size are those listed in that table; D and trimming were worked out from the DNA. The data contain about 240,000 clones, 86% of them singletons. Trimming took off 3 bases at V and 2 bases at J, with 7 bases between the two ends. CDR1 is LNHDA and CDR2 is SQIVND in the germline V gene (reference sequence). CDR3 length equals 13 residues. Recruits, aged about 18 to 100 years, lived in some 25 US areas. Clinical histories supplied by participants themselves formed the basis of cohort assignment.

The sample consisted of PBMCs or T cells enriched from blood (not recorded which). The V and J genes are TRBV19 and TRBJ2-5; D is possibly TRBD1 (6 bases). The origin of this receptor is a woman aged 40 to 49 with acute COVID-19. The CDR3 DNA sequence: TGTGCCAGTAGTATGGACAGACAAGAGACCCAGTACTTC. Protein: CASSMDRQETQYF.